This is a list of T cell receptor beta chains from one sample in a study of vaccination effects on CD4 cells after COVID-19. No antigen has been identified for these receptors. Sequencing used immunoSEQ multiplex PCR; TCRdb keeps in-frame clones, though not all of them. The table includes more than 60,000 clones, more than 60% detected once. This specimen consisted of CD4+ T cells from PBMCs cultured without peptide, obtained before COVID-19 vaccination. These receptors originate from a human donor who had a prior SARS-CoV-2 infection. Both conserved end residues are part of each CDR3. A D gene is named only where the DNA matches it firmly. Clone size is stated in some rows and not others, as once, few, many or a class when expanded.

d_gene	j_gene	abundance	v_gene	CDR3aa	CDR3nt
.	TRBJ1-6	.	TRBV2	CASSQGPSSYNSPLHF	TGTGCCAGCAGTCAGGGGCCCAGCTCCTATAATTCACCCCTCCACTTT
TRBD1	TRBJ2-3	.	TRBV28	CASSLGQLTQYF	TGTGCCAGCAGTTTGGGACAGTTAACGCAGTATTTT
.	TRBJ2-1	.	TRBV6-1	CASSDPGTSRDNEQFF	TGTGCCAGCAGTGACCCTGGGACTTCTCGGGACAATGAGCAGTTCTTC
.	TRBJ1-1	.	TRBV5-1	CASSLGEWNTEAFF	TGCGCCAGCAGCTTAGGGGAGTGGAACACTGAAGCTTTCTTT
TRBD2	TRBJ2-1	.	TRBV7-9	CASSPWTSGRKNEQFF	TGTGCCAGCAGCCCTTGGACTAGCGGGAGAAAGAATGAGCAGTTCTTC
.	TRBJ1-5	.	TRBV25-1	CASSESLGGGPQHF	TGTGCCAGCAGTGAATCCCTCGGGGGGGGGCCCCAGCATTTT
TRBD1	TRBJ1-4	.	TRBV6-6	CASSRDRGGLSNEKLFF	TGTGCCAGCAGTCGGGACAGGGGGGGACTCTCTAATGAAAAACTGTTTTTT
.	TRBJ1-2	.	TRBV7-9	CASSLAEGPGGGYTF	TGTGCCAGCAGCTTAGCGGAAGGACCCGGGGGTGGCTACACCTTC
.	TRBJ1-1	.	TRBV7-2	CASSGEGLFMNTEAFF	TGTGCCAGCAGCGGGGAGGGACTATTCATGAACACTGAAGCTTTCTTT
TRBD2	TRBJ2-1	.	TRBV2	CASSFPIGLAVSYNEQFF	TGTGCCAGCAGCTTCCCCATTGGGCTAGCGGTCTCCTACAATGAGCAGTTCTTC
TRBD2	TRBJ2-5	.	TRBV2	CASSNLAGSGETQYF	TGTGCCAGCAGTAACTTAGCGGGGAGTGGGGAGACCCAGTACTTC
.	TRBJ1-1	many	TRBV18	CASSLSDGNTEAFF	TGTGCCAGCTCACTCTCAGACGGGAACACTGAAGCTTTCTTT
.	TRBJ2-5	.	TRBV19	CASSRGVEETQYF	TGTGCCAGTAGCAGGGGGGTGGAAGAGACCCAGTACTTC
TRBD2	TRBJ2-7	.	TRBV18	CASSALRGGITYEQYF	TGTGCCAGCTCCGCCCTTCGCGGGGGGATCACCTACGAGCAGTACTTC
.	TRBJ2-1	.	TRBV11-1	CASSLSGDSNEQFF	TGTGCCAGCAGCTTATCTGGAGACTCGAATGAGCAGTTCTTC
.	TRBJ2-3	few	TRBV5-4	CASSLYRGMDSTDTQYF	TGTGCCAGCAGCTTGTACCGGGGGATGGATAGCACAGATACGCAGTATTTT
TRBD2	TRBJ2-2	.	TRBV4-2	CASSQSPGLGTGELFF	TGTGCCAGCAGCCAATCACCGGGACTAGGGACCGGGGAGCTGTTTTTT
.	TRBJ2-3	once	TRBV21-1	CASSKGLVLAGGCWMNTQYF	TGTGCCAGCAGCAAGGGGCTTGTCCTAGCGGGGGGGTGTTGGATGAATACGCAGTATTTT
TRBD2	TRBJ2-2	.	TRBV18	CASSPTPTSGGTITGELFF	TGTGCCAGCTCCCCCACCCCAACTAGCGGGGGAACAATCACCGGGGAGCTGTTTTTT
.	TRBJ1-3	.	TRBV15	CATSPHPGISDTIYF	TGTGCCACCAGCCCCCACCCTGGCATTTCGGACACCATATATTTT
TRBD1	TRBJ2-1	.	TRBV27	CASSFGHGTASYNEQFF	TGTGCCAGCAGTTTTGGTCATGGGACAGCTTCCTACAATGAGCAGTTCTTC
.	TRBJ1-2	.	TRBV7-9	CASSSSITVTYGYTF	TGTGCCAGCAGCTCCTCAATTACAGTTACCTATGGCTACACCTTC
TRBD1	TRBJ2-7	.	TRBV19	CASSIGTVAF	TGTGCCAGTAGTATCGGGACAGTTGCCTTC
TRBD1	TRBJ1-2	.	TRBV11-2	CASSLAAGQGVMGYTF	TGTGCCAGCAGCTTAGCCGCGGGACAGGGGGTGATGGGCTACACCTTC
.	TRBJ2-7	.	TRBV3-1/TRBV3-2	CASSQRYEQYF	TGTGCCAGCAGCCAAAGATACGAGCAGTACTTC
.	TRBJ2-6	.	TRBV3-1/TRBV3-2	CASSQGGANVLTF	TGTGCCAGCAGCCAAGGTGGGGCCAACGTCCTGACTTTC
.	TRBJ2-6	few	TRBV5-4	CASSTQGWDSGANVLTF	TGTGCCAGCAGCACACAGGGTTGGGACTCTGGGGCCAACGTCCTGACTTTC
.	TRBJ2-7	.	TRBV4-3	CASSFRSGTLYEQYF	TGCGCCAGCAGCTTCCGATCCGGGACGCTGTACGAGCAGTACTTC
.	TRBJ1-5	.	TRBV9	CASSVFSGRDIDQPQHF	TGTGCCAGCAGCGTTTTTTCTGGCAGGGACATTGACCAGCCCCAGCATTTT
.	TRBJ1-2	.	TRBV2	CASSAGQNYGYTF	TGTGCCAGCAGTGCAGGACAGAACTATGGCTACACCTTC
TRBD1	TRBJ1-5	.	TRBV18	CASSLRTGGSGNQPQHF	TGTGCCAGCTCACTTCGGACAGGGGGGAGTGGCAATCAGCCCCAGCATTTT
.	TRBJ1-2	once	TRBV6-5	CASNEQGRAYGYTF	TGTGCCAGCAACGAACAGGGACGGGCCTATGGCTACACCTTC
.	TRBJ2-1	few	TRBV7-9	CASSFLDNEQFF	TGTGCCAGCAGCTTTTTAGACAATGAGCAGTTCTTC
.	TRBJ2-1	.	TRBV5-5	CASSLGDPRSYNEQFF	TGTGCCAGCAGCTTGGGGGACCCCCGCTCCTACAATGAGCAGTTCTTC
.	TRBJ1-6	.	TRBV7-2	CASSLGEHSPLHF	TGTGCCAGCAGCTTAGGGGAACACTCACCCCTCCACTTT
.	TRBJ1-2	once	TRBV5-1	CASRVGSSDGYTF	TGCGCCAGCAGAGTAGGATCGTCGGATGGCTACACCTTC
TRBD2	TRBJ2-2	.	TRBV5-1	CASSLGLAGVGELFF	TGCGCCAGCAGCTTGGGGCTAGCGGGGGTCGGGGAGCTGTTTTTT
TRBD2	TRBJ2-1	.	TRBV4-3	CASSQVGSGYNEQFF	TGCGCCAGCAGCCAAGTAGGTAGCGGGTACAATGAGCAGTTCTTC
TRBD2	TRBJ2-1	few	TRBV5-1	CASRRIAGGPSRSYNEQFF	TGCGCCAGCAGGAGAATAGCGGGAGGGCCGTCGAGGTCCTACAATGAGCAGTTCTTC
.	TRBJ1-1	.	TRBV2	CASSKQTMNTEAFF	TGTGCCAGCAGTAAACAGACAATGAACACTGAAGCTTTCTTT
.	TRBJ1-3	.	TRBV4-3	CASSLEPGNTIYF	TGCGCCAGCAGCCTCGAACCCGGAAACACCATATATTTT
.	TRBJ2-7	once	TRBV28	CASSFHSNEQYF	TGTGCCAGCAGTTTCCATTCTAATGAGCAGTACTTC
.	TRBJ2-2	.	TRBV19	CASSTLQGQKGIKFGELFF	TGTGCCAGTAGTACGCTCCAGGGGCAAAAAGGAATAAAGTTCGGGGAGCTGTTTTTT
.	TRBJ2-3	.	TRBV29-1	CSGTSTDTQYF	TGCAGCGGGACTAGCACAGATACGCAGTATTTT
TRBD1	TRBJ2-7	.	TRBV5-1	CASSLGGQGPYEQYF	TGCGCCAGCAGCTTGGGCGGACAGGGACCTTACGAGCAGTACTTC
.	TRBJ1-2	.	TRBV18	CASSPFRANYGYTF	TGTGCCAGCTCACCATTCAGGGCTAACTATGGCTACACCTTC
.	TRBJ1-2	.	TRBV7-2	CASSLAGRPLSYTF	TGTGCCAGCAGCTTAGCTGGGAGGCCACTCAGCTACACCTTC
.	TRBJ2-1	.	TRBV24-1	CATSDYQTGAAYNEQFF	TGTGCCACCAGTGATTACCAGACTGGCGCGGCCTACAATGAGCAGTTCTTC
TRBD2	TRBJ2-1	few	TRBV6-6	CASSPGGALEQFF	TGTGCCAGCAGCCCCGGGGGGGCTCTTGAGCAGTTCTTC
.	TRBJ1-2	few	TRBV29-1	CSVRRQELWGYTF	TGCAGCGTTAGACGGCAGGAACTATGGGGCTACACCTTC
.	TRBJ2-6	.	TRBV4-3	CASSQGSTPYSGANVLTF	TGCGCCAGCAGCCAAGGGTCGACACCTTACTCTGGGGCCAACGTCCTGACTTTC
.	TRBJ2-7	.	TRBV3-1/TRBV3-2	CASSQDGQVREQYF	TGTGCCAGCAGCCAAGACGGCCAGGTCCGCGAGCAGTACTTC
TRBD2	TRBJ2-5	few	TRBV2	CATGTSGAEETQYF	TGTGCCACCGGGACTAGCGGGGCAGAAGAGACCCAGTACTTC
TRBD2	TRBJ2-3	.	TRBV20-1	CSASSGTHTDTQYF	TGCAGTGCTAGTAGCGGGACACACACAGATACGCAGTATTTT
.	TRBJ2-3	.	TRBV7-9	CASSIGTTLPTQYF	TGTGCCAGCAGCATCGGGACGACGCTACCTACGCAGTATTTT